One and the same sample provided the 27 T cell receptor beta chains below, sequenced in a study of T cell changes during pregnancy in multiple sclerosis. Profiled with immunoSEQ multiplex PCR; TCRdb holds only in-frame clones, not every one. The sample contains 100,000 or so clones, roughly 91% of which appear only once. The sequencing here drew on peripheral blood, taken in the first trimester of pregnancy. All receptors come from a female donor with multiple sclerosis, enrolled in a pregnancy study.

Worth noting for this clone: The germline gene is not matched at one end of the junction; a read error may be the cause. The genes are TRBV29-1 and TRBJ1-4; a weak D match, TRBD1 (6 bases). CDR1 SQVTM and CDR2 ANQGSEA come from the germline V gene. The CDR3 totals 13 residues. This chain's CDR3 is CSVKTGHNENLFF. CDR3 coding DNA: TGCAGCGTCAAGACAGGCCATAATGAAAACCTGTTTTTT.

The chain employs TRBV19 and TRBJ1-5; no firm D call. With 3 bases removed from V and 6 bases from J, the gap between germline ends came to 12 bases. This CDR3 is built from 14 residues. The V gene's germline CDR1 is LNHDA and CDR2 SQIVND (reference sequence). CDR3 nucleotides: TGTGCCAGTAGTATGGGTAGCCGAAGTCAGCCCCAGCATTTT. Its protein is CASSMGSRSQPQHF.

The chain employs TRBV7-8 and TRBJ1-2; D gene ambiguous. Germline V CDR1 and CDR2: SGHVS, FQNEAQ. The CDR3 is 14 residues long. V lost 0 bases, J lost 0 bases, and 5 bases lay in between. The CDR3 is CASSLARANYGYTF. CDR3 coding DNA: TGTGCCAGCAGCTTAGCGAGGGCTAACTATGGCTACACCTTC. Combining the CDR3 with reference TRBV7-8 and TRBJ1-2 gives the whole variable domain GAGVSQSPRYKVAKRGQDVALRCDPISGHVSLFWYQQALGQGPEFLTYFQNEAQLDKSGLPSDRFFAERPEGSVSTLKIQRTQQEDSAVYLCASSLARANYGYTFGSGTRLTVV.

The chain has TRBV7-2 and TRBJ1-2; 8 nucleotides match TRBD1. V trimming: 2 bases; J trimming: 8 bases; junction bases outside the gene matches: 7. This CDR3 spans 14 amino acids. The germline V gene encodes CDR1 SGHTA and CDR2 FQGNSA. CDR3 sequence reads: CASSLSQGARGYTF. The CDR3 coding sequence is TGTGCCAGCAGCTTATCCCAGGGGGCGAGAGGCTACACCTTC.

The V call is TRBV9, the J call TRBJ2-4; 9 bases agree with TRBD2. Germline CDR1 and CDR2: SGDLS and YYNGEE. This CDR3 comprises 20 residues. Trimming cost V 1 base and J 1 base; bases outside gene matches: 15. The CDR3 DNA reads TGTGCCAGCAGCGTAATTGTTGCAGCGGGGGGTCCTTTGGCCAAAAACATTCAGTACTTC. Its protein is CASSVIVAAGGPLAKNIQYF.

The count of this clone is one. The chain recombines TRBV19 with TRBJ1-2; a possible D gene is TRBD1 (5 bases). CDR3 length: 16 residues. The V end lost 5 bases, the J end lost 1 base, and 17 bases lay between the germline ends. Germline V gives CDR1 LNHDA, CDR2 SQIVND (reference sequence). CDR3 in DNA: TGTGCCAGTAGTGCCACCCGCGGGGGAGTTAACTATGGCTACACCTTC. Its protein product is CASSATRGGVNYGYTF. Complete variable domain (other parts from reference TRBV19 and TRBJ1-2): DGGITQSPKYLFRKEGQNVTLSCEQNLNHDAMYWYRQDPGQGLRLIYYSQIVNDFQKGDIAEGYSVSREKKESFPLTVTSAQKNPTAFYLCASSATRGGVNYGYTFGSGTRLTVV.

The chain recombines TRBV7-2 with TRBJ2-1; 10 bases are a match to TRBD2. CDR3 size: 15 residues. Germline V gives CDR1 SGHTA, CDR2 FQGNSA. The V segment lost 5 bases and the J segment 9 bases; nucleotides outside the gene matches: 10. The CDR3: CASSNRSGGAGEQFF. The CDR3 DNA is TGTGCCAGCAGCAACCGGAGCGGGGGGGCTGGTGAGCAGTTCTTC.

This rearrangement joins TRBV13 to TRBJ2-2; 9 positions agree with TRBD1. Germline V gives CDR1 PRHDT, CDR2 FYEKMQ (reference sequence). With 4 bases clipped from V and 1 base from J, the junction kept 1 base outside the gene matches. This CDR3 contains 15 residues. The CDR3 loop is CASSSGQGNTGELFF. The CDR3 nucleotides read TGTGCCAGCAGCTCGGGACAGGGGAACACCGGGGAGCTGTTTTTT.

This rearrangement joins TRBV5-6 to TRBJ2-3, with 10 nucleotides matching TRBD2. Trimming took 4 bases from V and 6 from J; bases not matched to a gene: 14. Germline CDR1 and CDR2: SGHDT and YYEEEE. The CDR3 is made up of 17 amino acids. CDR3 loop: CASSPPFGLAEGDTQYF. As DNA, the CDR3 is TGTGCCAGCAGCCCACCCTTCGGACTAGCGGAGGGTGATACGCAGTATTTT.

This chain connects TRBV5-5 to TRBJ2-1; possibly TRBD1 for D (6 bases). Trimming took off 4 bases at V and 6 bases at J, with 8 bases between the two ends. Germline assignment: CDR1 SGHKS and CDR2 YYEKEE (reference sequence). The CDR3 spans 12 residues. DNA of the CDR3: TGTGCCAGCAGCCCGGACAGCAATGAGCAGTTCTTC. Translated: CASSPDSNEQFF.

The chain combines TRBV7-6 with TRBJ2-3; D ambiguous. V was shortened by 2 bases and J by 6 bases, with 9 bases between the two germline ends. Germline values: CDR1 SGHVS, CDR2 FNYEAQ. The CDR3 totals 13 residues. The CDR3 loop is CASSLNHMDTQYF. CDR3 DNA: TGTGCCAGCAGCTTAAATCACATGGATACGCAGTATTTT.

The J gene is TRBJ2-1, the V gene TRBV5-1; no reliable D call. Trimming pared 1 base from V and 1 base from J, leaving 9 bases between. Germline V lookup: CDR1 SGHRS, CDR2 YFSETQ. CDR3 size: 15 residues. CDR3 sequence (DNA): TGCGCCAGCAGCTTGAGGCTAGTGTCCTACAATGAGCAGTTCTTC. Translation: CASSLRLVSYNEQFF.

The genes are TRBV5-5 and TRBJ1-2; 7 bases map to TRBD1. V trimming: 3 bases; J trimming: 8 bases; junction bases outside the gene matches: 4. The CDR3 contains 12 residues. Per the germline V gene, CDR1 is SGHKS and CDR2 is YYEKEE (reference sequence). This chain's CDR3 is CASSWTGGGYTF. CDR3 nucleotides: TGTGCCAGCAGCTGGACAGGAGGGGGCTACACCTTC.

The rearrangement joins TRBV7-6 to TRBJ1-2; D possibly corresponds to TRBD1 (6 bases). The CDR3 is 14 residues long. Trimming removed 5 bases at V and 5 bases at J, with 15 bases between. Per the germline V gene, CDR1 is SGHVS and CDR2 is FNYEAQ. The CDR3 protein is CASSLSDSAYGYTF. The CDR3, as DNA: TGTGCCAGCAGCCTATCGGACAGTGCATATGGCTACACCTTC.

This clone was recorded only once. The CDR3 loop reads CASSPLGGGYTF. The CDR3 bases are TGTGCCAGCAGCCCATTGGGGGGGGGCTACACCTTC. V gene TRBV11-2 combines with J gene TRBJ1-2; tentative D call: TRBD1 (5 bases). Trimming shortened V by 5 bases and J by 8 bases, and 12 bases separated the two germline ends. The germline V gene has CDR1 SGHAT and CDR2 FQNNGV. The CDR3 is 12 residues long.

The V and J genes are TRBV29-1 and TRBJ1-2; TRBD1 is a possible D gene (6 bases). The CDR3 has 15 amino acids. The V end lost 3 bases, the J end lost 0 bases, and 14 bases lay between the germline ends. The V gene's germline CDR1 is SQVTM and CDR2 ANQGSEA. The CDR3 bases are TGCAGCGTTGAGCCCACAGGGAAGGCTAACTATGGCTACACCTTC. Encoded protein: CSVEPTGKANYGYTF.

The rearrangement links TRBV5-1 to TRBJ1-3, with D unclear. This CDR3 region has 15 residues. Trimming removed 1 base from V and 0 bases from J, with 8 bases in between. Germline values: CDR1 SGHRS, CDR2 YFSETQ. The CDR3, as DNA: TGCGCCAGCAGCTTGAGGTCAGGCTCTGGAAACACCATATATTTT. Encoded protein: CASSLRSGSGNTIYF.

The genes are TRBV5-1 and TRBJ2-2; 7 bases match TRBD1. The CDR3 covers 15 residues. V lost 0 bases and J lost 2; bases outside the gene matches: 1. Germline CDR1 SGHRS, CDR2 YFSETQ. The CDR3 bases are TGCGCCAGCAGCTTGGGACAGGGTAACACCGGGGAGCTGTTTTTT. Protein sequence: CASSLGQGNTGELFF.

The chain uses TRBV7-2 and TRBJ2-7; perhaps TRBD1 as D (6 bases). The CDR3 is 17 amino acids. Germline V gives CDR1 SGHTA, CDR2 FQGNSA. Trimming took off 5 bases at V and 5 bases at J, with 25 bases between the two ends. The CDR3 is CASSPRVQFTGSHEQYF. The CDR3 DNA sequence: TGTGCCAGCAGCCCCCGAGTCCAATTTACAGGGTCCCACGAGCAGTACTTC.

CDR3 nucleotides: TGTGCCAGTAGCCTTGGCGGGGGGGATTCTTCCACAGATACGCAGTATTTT. It yields the protein CASSLGGGDSSTDTQYF. The rearrangement links TRBV19 to TRBJ2-3, with 9 bases that match TRBD2. Germline CDR1 LNHDA, CDR2 SQIVND (reference sequence). This CDR3 comprises 17 residues. With V trimmed by 6 bases and J by 2 bases, 12 bases remained unmatched.

The chain has TRBV4-1 and TRBJ1-1; TRBD1 is a possible D gene (5 bases). Germline lookup yields CDR1 MGHRA and CDR2 YSYEKL. Trimming stripped 2 bases from V and 1 base from J, with 8 bases between. The CDR3 runs 14 residues. The CDR3 nucleotides are TGCGCCAGCAGCCAAACAACAGGGAACACTGAAGCTTTCTTT. Translating it yields CASSQTTGNTEAFF.

This sequence joins TRBV7-9 and TRBJ1-1; D is ambiguous. CDR1 and CDR2 (germline): SEHNR, FQNEAQ (reference sequence). Trimming removed 0 bases at V and 7 bases at J, with 3 bases between. The CDR3 sequence is 11 residues long. The CDR3 DNA is TGTGCCAGCAGCTTAGCGAGTGAAGCTTTCTTT. This sequence encodes CASSLASEAFF.

This clone was detected once. This chain joins TRBV6-1 and TRBJ1-2; the D gene is possibly TRBD1 (5 bases). With 6 bases removed from V and 5 bases from J, the gap between germline ends came to 16 bases. Germline CDR1 and CDR2: MNHNS and SASEGT. The CDR3 runs to 14 residues. As DNA, the CDR3 is TGTGCCAGCAGCGATGTGCAGGGCATATATGGCTACACCTTC. It specifies CASSDVQGIYGYTF.

V and J are TRBV5-4 and TRBJ2-3, with TRBD2 identical over 11 bases. V gave up 0 bases and J gave up 5 bases; unmatched junction bases: 11. Germline loops: CDR1 SGHNT, CDR2 YYREEE (reference sequence). CDR3 length: 18 amino acids. CDR3 nucleotides: TGTGCCAGCAGCTTGGCCCTGGCTAGCGGGGGGCCCGTAGATACGCAGTATTTT. Translation: CASSLALASGGPVDTQYF.

The chain recombines TRBV27 with TRBJ2-1; TRBD2 aligns across 12 bases. J gave up 4 bases and V 4 bases, and 5 bases lay outside the gene matches. From germline, CDR1 is MNHEY and CDR2 SMNVEV (reference sequence). This CDR3 has 16 residues. The CDR3 nucleotides are TGTGCCAGCAGTTCCACCGGACTAGCGGGGTACAATGAGCAGTTCTTC. As protein: CASSSTGLAGYNEQFF.

V and J are TRBV11-2 and TRBJ1-4; TRBD1 might be the D (5 bases). CDR1 is SGHAT and CDR2 is FQNNGV in the germline V gene. V shed 1 base and J shed 10 bases, with 13 bases lying between them. This CDR3 region has 14 residues. CDR3 loop: CASSLAQGVGKLFF. CDR3 DNA sequence: TGTGCCAGCAGCTTAGCTCAGGGCGTAGGAAAACTGTTTTTT.

This chain connects TRBV6-5 to TRBJ2-5; 11 bases are shared with TRBD2. Germline V gene sequence: CDR1 MNHEY, CDR2 SVGAGI. The J segment lost 5 bases and the V segment lost 7 bases, leaving 9 bases of the junction unmatched. This CDR3 region has 15 residues. The CDR3 protein is CASTILAGATETQYF. The CDR3 coding sequence is TGTGCCAGCACCATACTAGCGGGGGCGACGGAGACCCAGTACTTC.